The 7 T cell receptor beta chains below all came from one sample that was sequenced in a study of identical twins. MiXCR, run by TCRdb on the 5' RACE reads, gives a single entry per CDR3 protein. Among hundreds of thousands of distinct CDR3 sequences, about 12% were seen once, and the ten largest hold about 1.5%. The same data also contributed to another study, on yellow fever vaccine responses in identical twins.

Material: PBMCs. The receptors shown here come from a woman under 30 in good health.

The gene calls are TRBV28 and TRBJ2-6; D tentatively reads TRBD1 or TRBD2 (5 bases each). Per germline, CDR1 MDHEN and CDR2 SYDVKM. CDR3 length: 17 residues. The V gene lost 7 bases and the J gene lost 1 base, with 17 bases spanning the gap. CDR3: CASTHRGRESGANVLTF. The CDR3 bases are TGTGCCAGCACCCACAGAGGCAGGGAGTCTGGGGCCAACGTCCTGACTTTC.

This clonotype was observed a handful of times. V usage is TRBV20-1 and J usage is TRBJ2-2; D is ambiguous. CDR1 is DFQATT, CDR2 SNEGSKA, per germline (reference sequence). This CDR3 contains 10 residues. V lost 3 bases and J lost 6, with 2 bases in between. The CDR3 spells CSARAGELFF. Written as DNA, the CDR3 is TGCAGTGCTAGGGCCGGGGAGCTGTTTTTT.

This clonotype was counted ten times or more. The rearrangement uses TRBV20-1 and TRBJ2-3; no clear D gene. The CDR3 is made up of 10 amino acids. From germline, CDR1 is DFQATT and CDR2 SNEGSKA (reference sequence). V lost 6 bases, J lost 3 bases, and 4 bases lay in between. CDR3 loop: CSAQTDTQYF. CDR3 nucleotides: TGCAGTGCACAGACAGATACGCAGTATTTT.

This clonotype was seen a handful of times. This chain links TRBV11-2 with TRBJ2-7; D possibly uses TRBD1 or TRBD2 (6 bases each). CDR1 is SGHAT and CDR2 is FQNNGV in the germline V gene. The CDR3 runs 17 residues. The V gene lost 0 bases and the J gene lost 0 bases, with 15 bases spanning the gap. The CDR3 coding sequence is TGTGCCAGCAGCTTAGAAACGGGAGAGGGACACTCCTACGAGCAGTACTTC. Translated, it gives CASSLETGEGHSYEQYF.

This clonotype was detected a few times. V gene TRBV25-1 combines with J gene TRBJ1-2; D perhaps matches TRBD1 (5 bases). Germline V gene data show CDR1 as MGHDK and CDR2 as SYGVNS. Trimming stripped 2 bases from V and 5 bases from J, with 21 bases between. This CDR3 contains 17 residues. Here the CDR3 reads CASSENEASGTRYGYTF. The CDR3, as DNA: TGTGCCAGCAGTGAAAACGAAGCCTCCGGGACCCGGTATGGCTACACCTTC.

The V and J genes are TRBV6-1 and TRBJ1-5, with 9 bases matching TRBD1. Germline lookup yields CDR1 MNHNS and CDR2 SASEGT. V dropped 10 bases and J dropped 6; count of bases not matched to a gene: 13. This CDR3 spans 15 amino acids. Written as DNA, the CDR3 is TGTGCCACGTCTGGGACAGGGTGTAGGGGTCAGCCCCAGCATTTT. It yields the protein CATSGTGCRGQPQHF.

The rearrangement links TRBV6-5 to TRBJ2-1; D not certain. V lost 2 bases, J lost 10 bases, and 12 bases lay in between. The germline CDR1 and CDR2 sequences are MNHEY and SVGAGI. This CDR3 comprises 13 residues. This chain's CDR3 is CASSYIERREQFF. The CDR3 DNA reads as TGTGCCAGCAGTTACATTGAGCGTAGGGAGCAGTTCTTC.